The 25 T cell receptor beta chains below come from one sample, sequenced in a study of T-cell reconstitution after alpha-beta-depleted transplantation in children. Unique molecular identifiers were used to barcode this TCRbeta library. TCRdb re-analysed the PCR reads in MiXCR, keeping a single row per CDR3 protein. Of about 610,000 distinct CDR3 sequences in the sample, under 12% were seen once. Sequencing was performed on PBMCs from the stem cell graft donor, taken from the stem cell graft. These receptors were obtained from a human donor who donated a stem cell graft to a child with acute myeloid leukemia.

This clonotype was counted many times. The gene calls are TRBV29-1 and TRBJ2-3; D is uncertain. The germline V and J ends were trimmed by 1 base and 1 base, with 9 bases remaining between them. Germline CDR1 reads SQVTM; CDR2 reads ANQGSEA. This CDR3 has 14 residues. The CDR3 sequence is CSVEGASGTDTQYF. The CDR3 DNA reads TGCAGCGTTGAAGGGGCTTCGGGCACAGATACGCAGTATTTT.

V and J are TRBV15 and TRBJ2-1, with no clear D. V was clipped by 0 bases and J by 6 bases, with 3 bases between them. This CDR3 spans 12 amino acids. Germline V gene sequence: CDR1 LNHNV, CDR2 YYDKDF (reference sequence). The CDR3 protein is CATSREINEQFF. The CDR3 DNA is TGTGCCACCAGCAGAGAGATCAATGAGCAGTTCTTC.

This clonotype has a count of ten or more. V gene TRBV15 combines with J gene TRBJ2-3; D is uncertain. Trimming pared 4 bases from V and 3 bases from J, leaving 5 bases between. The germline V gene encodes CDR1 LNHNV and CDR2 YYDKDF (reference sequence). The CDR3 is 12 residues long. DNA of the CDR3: TGTGCCACCAGCACGAAGACAGATACGCAGTATTTT. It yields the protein CATSTKTDTQYF.

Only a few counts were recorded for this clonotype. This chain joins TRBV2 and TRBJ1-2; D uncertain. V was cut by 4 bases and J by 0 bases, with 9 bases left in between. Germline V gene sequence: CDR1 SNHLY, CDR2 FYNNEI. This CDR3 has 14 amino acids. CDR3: CASSVAGANYGYTF. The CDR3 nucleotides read TGTGCCAGCAGTGTTGCAGGAGCTAACTATGGCTACACCTTC.

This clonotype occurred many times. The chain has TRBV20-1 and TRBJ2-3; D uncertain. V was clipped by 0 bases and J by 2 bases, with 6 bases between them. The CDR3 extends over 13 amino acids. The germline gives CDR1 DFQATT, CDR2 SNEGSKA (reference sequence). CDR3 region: CSARDTTTDTQYF. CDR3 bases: TGCAGTGCTAGAGATACTACCACAGATACGCAGTATTTT.

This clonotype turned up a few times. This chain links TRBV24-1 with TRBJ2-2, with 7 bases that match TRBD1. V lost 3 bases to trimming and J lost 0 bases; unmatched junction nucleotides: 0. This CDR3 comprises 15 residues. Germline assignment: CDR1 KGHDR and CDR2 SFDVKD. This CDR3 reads CATSDGTANTGELFF. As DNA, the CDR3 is TGTGCCACCAGTGATGGGACAGCGAACACCGGGGAGCTGTTTTTT.

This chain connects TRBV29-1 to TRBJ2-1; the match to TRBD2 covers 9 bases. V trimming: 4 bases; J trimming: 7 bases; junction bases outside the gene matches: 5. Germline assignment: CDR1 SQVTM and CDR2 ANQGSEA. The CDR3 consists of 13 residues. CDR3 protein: CSVVSGSFNEQFF. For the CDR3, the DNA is TGCAGCGTTGTTAGCGGGAGTTTTAATGAGCAGTTCTTC.

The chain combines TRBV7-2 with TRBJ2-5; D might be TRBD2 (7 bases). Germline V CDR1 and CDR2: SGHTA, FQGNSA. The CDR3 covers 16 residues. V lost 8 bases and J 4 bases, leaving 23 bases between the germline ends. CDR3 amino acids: CASGGRGTDRGETQYF. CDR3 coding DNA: TGTGCCAGCGGGGGGCGGGGGACGGACCGGGGAGAGACCCAGTACTTC. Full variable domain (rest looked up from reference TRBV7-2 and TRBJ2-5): GAGVSQSPSNKVTEKGKDVELRCDPISGHTALYWYRQSLGQGLEFLIYFQGNSAPDKSGLPSDRFSAERTGGSVSTLTIQRTQQEDSAVYLCASGGRGTDRGETQYFGPGTRLLVL.

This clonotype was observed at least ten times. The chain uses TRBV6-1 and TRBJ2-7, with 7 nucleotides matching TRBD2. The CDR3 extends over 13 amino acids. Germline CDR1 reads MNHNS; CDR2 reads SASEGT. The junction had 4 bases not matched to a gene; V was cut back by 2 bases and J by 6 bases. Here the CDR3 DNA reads TGTGCCAGCAGTGAAATAAGGACTAGCGAGCAGTACTTC. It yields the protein CASSEIRTSEQYF.

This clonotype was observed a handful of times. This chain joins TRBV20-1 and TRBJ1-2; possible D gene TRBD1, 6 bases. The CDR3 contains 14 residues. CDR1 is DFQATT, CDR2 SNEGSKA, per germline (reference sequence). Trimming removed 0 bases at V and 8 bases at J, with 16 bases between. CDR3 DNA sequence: TGCAGTGCTAGAGATATCGGACAGCCCGTAGGCTACACCTTC. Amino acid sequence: CSARDIGQPVGYTF.

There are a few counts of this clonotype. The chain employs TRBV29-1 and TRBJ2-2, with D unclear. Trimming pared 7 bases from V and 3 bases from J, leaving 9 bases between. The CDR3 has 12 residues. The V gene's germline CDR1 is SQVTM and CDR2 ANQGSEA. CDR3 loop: CSARLDTGELFF. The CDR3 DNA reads TGCAGCGCTAGACTGGACACCGGGGAGCTGTTTTTT.

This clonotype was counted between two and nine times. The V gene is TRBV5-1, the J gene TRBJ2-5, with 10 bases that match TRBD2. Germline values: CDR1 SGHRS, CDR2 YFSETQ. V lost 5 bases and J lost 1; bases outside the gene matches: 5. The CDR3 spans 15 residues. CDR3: CASSPIAGGQETQYF. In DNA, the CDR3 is TGCGCCAGCAGTCCTATAGCGGGAGGCCAAGAGACCCAGTACTTC.

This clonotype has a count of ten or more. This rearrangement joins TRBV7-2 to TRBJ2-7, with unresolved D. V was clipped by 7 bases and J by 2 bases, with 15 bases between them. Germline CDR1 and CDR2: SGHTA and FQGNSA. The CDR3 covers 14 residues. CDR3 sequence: CASTLNQVPYEQYF. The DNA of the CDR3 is TGTGCCAGCACCCTAAATCAAGTTCCCTACGAGCAGTACTTC.

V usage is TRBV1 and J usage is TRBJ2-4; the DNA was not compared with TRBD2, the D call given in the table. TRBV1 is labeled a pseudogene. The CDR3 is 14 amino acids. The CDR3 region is CTSSQGGGENIQYF. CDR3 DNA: TGCACCAGCAGCCAGGGCGGGGGGGAAAACATTCAGTACTTC.

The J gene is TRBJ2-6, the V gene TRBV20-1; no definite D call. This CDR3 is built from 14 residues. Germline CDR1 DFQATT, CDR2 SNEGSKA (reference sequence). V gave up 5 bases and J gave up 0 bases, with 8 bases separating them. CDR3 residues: CSAVRVSGANVLTF. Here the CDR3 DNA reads TGCAGTGCTGTCCGCGTCTCTGGGGCCAACGTCCTGACTTTC.

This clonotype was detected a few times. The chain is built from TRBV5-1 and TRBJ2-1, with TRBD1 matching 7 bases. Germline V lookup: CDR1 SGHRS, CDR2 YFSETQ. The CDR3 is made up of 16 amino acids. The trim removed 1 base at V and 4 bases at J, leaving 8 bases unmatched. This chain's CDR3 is CASSLRAGGEYNEQFF. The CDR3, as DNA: TGCGCCAGCAGCTTGAGGGCAGGGGGTGAGTACAATGAGCAGTTCTTC.

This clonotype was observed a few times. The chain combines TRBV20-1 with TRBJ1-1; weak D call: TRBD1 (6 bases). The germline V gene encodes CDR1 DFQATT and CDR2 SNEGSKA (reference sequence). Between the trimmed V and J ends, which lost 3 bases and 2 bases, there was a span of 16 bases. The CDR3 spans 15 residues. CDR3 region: CSARDRTTSNTEAFF. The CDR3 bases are TGCAGTGCTAGGGACAGAACTACCTCAAACACTGAAGCTTTCTTT.

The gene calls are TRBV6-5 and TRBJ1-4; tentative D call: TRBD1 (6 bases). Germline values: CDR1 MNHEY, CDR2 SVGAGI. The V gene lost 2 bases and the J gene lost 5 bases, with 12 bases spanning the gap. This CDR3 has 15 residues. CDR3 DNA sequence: TGTGCCAGCAGTTACAAGGGGGTTAAGAATGAAAAACTGTTTTTT. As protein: CASSYKGVKNEKLFF.

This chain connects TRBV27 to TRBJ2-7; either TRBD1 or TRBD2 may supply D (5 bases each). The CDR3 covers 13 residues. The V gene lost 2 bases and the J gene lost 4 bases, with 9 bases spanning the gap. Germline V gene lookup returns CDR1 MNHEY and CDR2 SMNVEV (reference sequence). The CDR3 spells CASSLGDLYEQYF. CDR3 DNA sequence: TGTGCCAGCAGTTTAGGGGACCTTTACGAGCAGTACTTC.

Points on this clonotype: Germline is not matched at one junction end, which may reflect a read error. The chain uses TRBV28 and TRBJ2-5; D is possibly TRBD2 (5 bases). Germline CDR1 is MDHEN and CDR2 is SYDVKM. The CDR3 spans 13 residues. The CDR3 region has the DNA TGTGTCAGCTCAACTATCGGGGTAGAGACCCAGTACTTC. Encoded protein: CVSSTIGVETQYF.

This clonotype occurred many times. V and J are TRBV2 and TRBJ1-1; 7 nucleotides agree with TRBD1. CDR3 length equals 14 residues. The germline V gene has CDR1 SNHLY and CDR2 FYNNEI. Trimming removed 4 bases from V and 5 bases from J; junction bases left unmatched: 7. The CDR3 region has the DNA TGTGCCAGCAGTGCAACCGGCAGGGGGACTGAAGCTTTCTTT. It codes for CASSATGRGTEAFF.

Here the CDR3 reads CSASTYDPYNEQFF. CDR3 nucleotides: TGCAGTGCTAGTACCTACGACCCCTACAATGAGCAGTTCTTC. The chain is built from TRBV20-1 and TRBJ2-1, with D hard to call. This CDR3 has 14 residues. Germline-derived CDR1 and CDR2 are DFQATT and SNEGSKA (reference sequence). Trimming cost V 3 bases and J 2 bases, with 11 bases left between them.

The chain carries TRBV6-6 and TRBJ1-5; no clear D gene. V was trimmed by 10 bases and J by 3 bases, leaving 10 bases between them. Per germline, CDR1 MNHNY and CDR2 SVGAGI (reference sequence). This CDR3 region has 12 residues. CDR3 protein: CATKGANQPQHF. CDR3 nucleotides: TGTGCCACTAAGGGAGCCAATCAGCCCCAGCATTTT.

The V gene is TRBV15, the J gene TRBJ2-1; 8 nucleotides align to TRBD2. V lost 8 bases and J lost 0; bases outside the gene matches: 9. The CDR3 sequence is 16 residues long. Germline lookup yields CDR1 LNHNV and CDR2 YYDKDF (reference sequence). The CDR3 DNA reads TGTGCCACCGTCGAGCAGCGGGGGAGCTCCTACAATGAGCAGTTCTTC. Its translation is CATVEQRGSSYNEQFF.

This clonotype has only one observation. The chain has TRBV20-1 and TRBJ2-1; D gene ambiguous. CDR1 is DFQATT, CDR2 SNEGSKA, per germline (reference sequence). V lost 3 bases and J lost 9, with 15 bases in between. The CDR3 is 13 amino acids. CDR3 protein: CSASNGSGFEQFF. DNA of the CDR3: TGCAGTGCTAGTAATGGTTCTGGCTTTGAGCAGTTCTTC.